This T cell receptor beta chain was sequenced in a study of blood T cell repertoires in COVID-19. Across the whole study: Nucleic acid was either cDNA or gDNA, and it came from T cells, B-cell-depleted T cells, or PBMCs.

The protocol was immunoSEQ multiplex PCR, while the TCRdb copy is restricted to in-frame clones and leaves out a portion. The data show 110,000 to 150,000 clones, 80% to 90% seen once. Trimming stripped 2 bases from V and 7 bases from J, with 11 bases between. Germline-derived CDR1 and CDR2 are LGHDT and YNNKEL (reference sequence). The CDR3 contains 14 residues. The sequencing sample was made of peripheral blood. This receptor was obtained from a woman aged 80 or over with acute or convalescent COVID-19. The chain is built from TRBV3-1 (or the pseudogene TRBV3-2) and TRBJ1-4; D perhaps matches TRBD1 (5 bases). The CDR3 bases are TGTGCCAGCAGCCAACTTGACAGCTTTGAAAAACTGTTTTTT. Its protein product is CASSQLDSFEKLFF.